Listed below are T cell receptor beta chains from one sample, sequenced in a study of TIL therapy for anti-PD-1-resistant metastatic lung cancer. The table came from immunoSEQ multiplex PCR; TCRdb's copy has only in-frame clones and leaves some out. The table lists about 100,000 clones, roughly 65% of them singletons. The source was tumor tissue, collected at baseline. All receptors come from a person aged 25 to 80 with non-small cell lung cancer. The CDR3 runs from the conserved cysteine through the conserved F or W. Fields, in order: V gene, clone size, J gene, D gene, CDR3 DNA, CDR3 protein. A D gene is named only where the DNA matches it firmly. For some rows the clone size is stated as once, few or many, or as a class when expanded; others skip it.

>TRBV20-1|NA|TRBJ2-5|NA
TGCAGTGCTAGTAAGGGGTCCCAAGAGACCCAGTACTTC
CSASKGSQETQYF
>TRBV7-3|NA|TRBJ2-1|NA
TGTGCCAGCAGCTCAAGTGCGAGCTCCTACAATGAGCAGTTCTTC
CASSSSASSYNEQFF
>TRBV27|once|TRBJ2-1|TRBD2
TGTGCCAGCAGTTCTGGACTAGCGGGGGGCAATGAGCAGTTCTTC
CASSSGLAGGNEQFF
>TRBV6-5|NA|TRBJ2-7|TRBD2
TGTGCCAGCAGGCCTAGCGGGGCCCTCTCCTACGAGCAGTACTTC
CASRPSGALSYEQYF
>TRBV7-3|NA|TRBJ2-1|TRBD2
TGTGCCAGCAGCGAAAGCGGGAGCTCCTACAATGAGCAGTTCTTC
CASSESGSSYNEQFF
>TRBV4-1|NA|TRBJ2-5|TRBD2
TGCGCCAGCAGCCAAGATCGGAACGTAGCGGGGAGGCAAGAGACCCAGTACTTC
CASSQDRNVAGRQETQYF
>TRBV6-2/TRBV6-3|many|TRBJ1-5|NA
TGTGCCAGCAGCTTAACCACAGGTCAGCCCCAGCATTTT
CASSLTTGQPQHF
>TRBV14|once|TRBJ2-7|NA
TGTGCCAGCAGCAGCCGACCTGGGGGGTCCTACGAGCAGTACTTC
CASSSRPGGSYEQYF
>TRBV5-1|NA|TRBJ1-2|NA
TGCGCCAGCAGCCTTAGATCAGGGGCGCGAGGTACTAACTATGGCTACACCTTC
CASSLRSGARGTNYGYTF
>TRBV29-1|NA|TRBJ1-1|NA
TGCAGCTCCCGGTCAGGGGTGAACACTGAAGCTTTCTTT
CSSRSGVNTEAFF
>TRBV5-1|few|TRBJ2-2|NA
TGCGCCAGCCAGGGGCAGGGGTTTAACACCGGGGAGCTGTTTTTT
CASQGQGFNTGELFF
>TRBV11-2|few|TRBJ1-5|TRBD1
TGTGCCAGCGGGACAGGCCTCAATCAGCCCCAGCATTTT
CASGTGLNQPQHF
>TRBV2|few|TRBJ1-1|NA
TGTGCCAGCGGCATCCGCACTGAAGCTTTCTTT
CASGIRTEAFF
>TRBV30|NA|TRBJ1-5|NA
TGTGCCTGGAGTGTACTAACCGGCAGTCAGCCCCAGCATTTT
CAWSVLTGSQPQHF
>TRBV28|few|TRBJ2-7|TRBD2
TGTGCCAGCAGAGAGCCGGGACTACCAACCTACGAGCAGTACTTC
CASREPGLPTYEQYF
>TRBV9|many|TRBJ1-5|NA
TGTGCCAGCAGCGAGGGGAATAGCAATCAGCCCCAGCATTTT
CASSEGNSNQPQHF
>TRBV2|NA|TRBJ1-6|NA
TGTGCCAGCAGTGGGAATCAGGGAGTAAGGTCACCCCTCCACTTT
CASSGNQGVRSPLHF
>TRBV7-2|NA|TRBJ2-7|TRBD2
TGTGCCAGCAGCTTAGCGGGGCGGGACTACTCCTACGAGCAGTACTTC
CASSLAGRDYSYEQYF
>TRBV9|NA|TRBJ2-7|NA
TGTGCCAGCAGCGCGTCCCCCCAGGGCAGAATGGAGCAGTACTTC
CASSASPQGRMEQYF
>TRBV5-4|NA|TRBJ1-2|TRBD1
TGTGCCAGCAGCCGCGGACAGGGGGAATATGGCTACACCTTC
CASSRGQGEYGYTF
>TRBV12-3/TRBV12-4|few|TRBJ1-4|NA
TGTGCCAGCAGTTTACGACAGGTCGAAAAACTGTTTTTT
CASSLRQVEKLFF
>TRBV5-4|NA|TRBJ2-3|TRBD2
TGTGCCAGCAGCCAAGGGGGACTAGCGGGAGTTGATACGCAGTATTTT
CASSQGGLAGVDTQYF
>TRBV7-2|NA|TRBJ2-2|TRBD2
TGTGCCAGCAGCTTAGTTCTAGCGGCGAACACCGGGGAGCTGTTTTTT
CASSLVLAANTGELFF
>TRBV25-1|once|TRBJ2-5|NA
TGTGCCAGCAGTTTTAGGGCAGGGCTAGAGACCCAGTACTTC
CASSFRAGLETQYF
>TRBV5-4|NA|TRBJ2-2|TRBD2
TGTGCCAGCAGCTCTAGCGGGGTGAACACCGGGGAGCTGTTTTTT
CASSSSGVNTGELFF
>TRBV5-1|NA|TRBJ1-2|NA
TGCGCCAGCAGCTTAATGGGATATGGCTACACCTTC
CASSLMGYGYTF
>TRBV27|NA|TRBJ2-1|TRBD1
TGTGCCAGCATCCCGGGACAGGGGTCCTTGGAGCAGTTCTTC
CASIPGQGSLEQFF
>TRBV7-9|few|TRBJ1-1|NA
TGTGCCAGCAGCCCAAGGGGACACGCGAACACTGAAGCTTTCTTT
CASSPRGHANTEAFF
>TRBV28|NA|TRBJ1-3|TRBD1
TGTGCCAGCAGTTCCTGGCGGGACAGAAGCTCTGGAAACACCATATATTTT
CASSSWRDRSSGNTIYF
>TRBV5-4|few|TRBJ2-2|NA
TGTGCCAGCAGCCTTGGGGCAGGACGCACCGGGGAGCTGTTTTTT
CASSLGAGRTGELFF
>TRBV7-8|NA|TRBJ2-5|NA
TGTGCCAGCAGCTTAGGGTCAGTTCAAGAGACCCAGTACTTC
CASSLGSVQETQYF
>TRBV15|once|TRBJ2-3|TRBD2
TGTGCCACCAGCAGAAGGACTAGCGGGGGGGCTACAGATACGCAGTATTTT
CATSRRTSGGATDTQYF
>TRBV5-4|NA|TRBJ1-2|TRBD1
TGTGCCAGCAGCTTGGACAGGGGGCGAACTAACTATGGCTACACCTTC
CASSLDRGRTNYGYTF
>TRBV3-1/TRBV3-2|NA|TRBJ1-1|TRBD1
TGTGCCAGCAGCCAGAGAATACCGACAGGGATAACCATGAACACTGAAGCTTTCTTT
CASSQRIPTGITMNTEAFF
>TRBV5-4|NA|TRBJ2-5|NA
TGTGCCAGCAGCTTGGCGGTAGGGCGCCGAGAGACCCAGTACTTC
CASSLAVGRRETQYF
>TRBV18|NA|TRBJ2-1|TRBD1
TGTGCCAGCTCACCGGGGACAGGGGGCATCTATGAGCAGTTCTTC
CASSPGTGGIYEQFF
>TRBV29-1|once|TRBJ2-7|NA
TGCAGCGTCTCCGGGCCAAGTGGGTACGAGCAGTACTTC
CSVSGPSGYEQYF
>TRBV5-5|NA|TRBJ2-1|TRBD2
TGTGCCAGCACCCCCGCGCCAGGGAGCGGGAGGTGGTGGAATGAGCAGTTCTTC
CASTPAPGSGRWWNEQFF
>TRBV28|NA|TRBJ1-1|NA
TGTGCCAGCAGTTTGAGGCGGCCTGAAGCTTTCTTT
CASSLRRPEAFF
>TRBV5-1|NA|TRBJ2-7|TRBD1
TGCGCCAGCAGCTTGGAGGGACAGGGCACCTACGAGCAGTACTTC
CASSLEGQGTYEQYF
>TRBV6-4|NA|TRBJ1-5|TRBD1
TGTGCCACCCAGATTCGTATGGGACAGGGGCTCAATCAGCCCCAGCATTTT
CATQIRMGQGLNQPQHF
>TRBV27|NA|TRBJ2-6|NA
TGTGCCAGCAGTTTAAACCGAGGTTCTGGGGCCAACGTCCTGACTTTC
CASSLNRGSGANVLTF
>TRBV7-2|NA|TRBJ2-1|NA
TGTGCCAGCAGCTTAGATGCTGACAATGAGCAGTTCTTC
CASSLDADNEQFF
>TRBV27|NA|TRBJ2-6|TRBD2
TGTGCCAGCAGTTCCTTGGGGGGGGCTGGGGCCAACGTCCTGACTTTC
CASSSLGGAGANVLTF
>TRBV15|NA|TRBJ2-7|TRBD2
TGTGCCACCAGCAGGCGCGGGGGGGCGGGGTACGAGCAGTACTTC
CATSRRGGAGYEQYF
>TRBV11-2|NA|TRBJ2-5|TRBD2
TGTGCCAGCAGTTACACAAAGAGCGGGGGTAAAGAGACCCAGTACTTC
CASSYTKSGGKETQYF
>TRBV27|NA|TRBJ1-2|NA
TGTGCCAGCAGACTGACGGATAACTATGGCTACACCTTC
CASRLTDNYGYTF